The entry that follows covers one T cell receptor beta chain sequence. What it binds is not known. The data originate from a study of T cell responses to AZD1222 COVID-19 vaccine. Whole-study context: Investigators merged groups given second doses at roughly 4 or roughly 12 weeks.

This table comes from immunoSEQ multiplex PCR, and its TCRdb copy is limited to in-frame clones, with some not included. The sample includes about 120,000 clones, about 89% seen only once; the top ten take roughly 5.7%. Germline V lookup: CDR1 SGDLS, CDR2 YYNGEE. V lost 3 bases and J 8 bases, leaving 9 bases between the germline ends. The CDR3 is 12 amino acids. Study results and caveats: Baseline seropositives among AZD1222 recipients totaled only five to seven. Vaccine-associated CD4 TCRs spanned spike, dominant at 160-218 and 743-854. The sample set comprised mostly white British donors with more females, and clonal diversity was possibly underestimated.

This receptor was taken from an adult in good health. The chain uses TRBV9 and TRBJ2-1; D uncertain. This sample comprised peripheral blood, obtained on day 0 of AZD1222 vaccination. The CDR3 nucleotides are TGTGCCAGCAGCGCAGCAATGGATGAGCAGTTCTTC. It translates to CASSAAMDEQFF.